This T cell receptor beta chain is from a study of identical twins. V trimming: 2 bases; J trimming: 4 bases; junction bases outside the gene matches: 4. Germline loops: CDR1 KGHDR, CDR2 SFDVKD. CDR3 length: 15 amino acids. This clonotype was counted only a few times. One entry per CDR3 protein, called by TCRdb with MiXCR from the 5' RACE reads. The data contain hundreds of thousands of distinct CDR3 sequences, about a fifth of them singletons. The same specimen was also included in a second study, on yellow fever vaccine responses in identical twins. From that second work: Twins reportedly had a vaccine T cell response that seemed partly convergent, partly personalized.

The clonotype was recovered from a woman aged 18-29 years in good health. V usage is TRBV24-1 and J usage is TRBJ2-1; TRBD2 aligns across 7 bases. The specimen sequenced was CD4+ T cells sorted from blood. The DNA for the CDR3 is TGTGCCACCAGTGATTGGGGGGGGACTTACAATGAGCAGTTCTTC. Translated, it gives CATSDWGGTYNEQFF.